This passage covers 10 T cell receptor beta chains from one sample sequenced in a study of cytomegalovirus exposure and HLA in healthy donors. Primers included in the PCR were 60 Vbeta and 13 Jbeta primers. The protocol was immunoSEQ multiplex PCR, while the TCRdb copy is restricted to in-frame clones and leaves out a portion. This table holds about 170,000 clones, about 85% found once. Sequenced material: PBMCs. The origin of the receptors is a boy aged 2 to 9 in good health and CMV-seronegative.

This chain joins TRBV5-4 and TRBJ1-2; 8 bases align to TRBD1. Germline V gene lookup returns CDR1 SGHNT and CDR2 YYREEE (reference sequence). Trimming at V came to 2 bases and at J to 14 bases, leaving 5 bases not matched to a gene. The CDR3 consists of 11 residues. In DNA form, the CDR3 reads TGTGCCAGCAGCTTAGGACAGGGATTTACCTTC. It encodes CASSLGQGFTF. Full variable domain (missing parts from reference TRBV5-4 and TRBJ1-2): ETGVTQSPTHLIKTRGQQVTLRCSSQSGHNTVSWYQQALGQGPQFIFQYYREEENGRGNFPPRFSGLQFPNYSSELNVNALELDDSALYLCASSLGQGFTFGSGTRLTVV.

The chain has TRBV2 and TRBJ2-7, with 7 positions matching TRBD2. The V and J ends lost 8 bases and 1 base, in that order; junction bases with no gene match: 8. Germline V gene sequence: CDR1 SNHLY, CDR2 FYNNEI. The CDR3 length is 14 residues. This chain's CDR3 is CASQGAGFSYEQYV. The CDR3 nucleotides are TGTGCCAGCCAAGGAGCGGGGTTTTCCTACGAGCAGTACGTC.

This clone occurred once. This chain links TRBV5-1 with TRBJ2-1; D gene ambiguous. The germline V gene encodes CDR1 SGHRS and CDR2 YFSETQ. The V end lost 3 bases, the J end lost 9 bases, and 13 bases lay between the germline ends. The CDR3 sequence is 13 residues long. For the CDR3, the DNA is TGCGCCAGCAGCTCGAAATACAGTGGTGAGCAGTTCTTC. As protein: CASSSKYSGEQFF.

The V call is TRBV7-8, the J call TRBJ1-4; maybe TRBD1 (5 bases). Germline V CDR1 and CDR2: SGHVS, FQNEAQ. V lost 1 base, J lost 5 bases, and 8 bases lay in between. The length of the CDR3 is 14 residues. The CDR3: CASSLVGGNEKLFF. Here the CDR3 DNA reads TGTGCCAGCAGCTTAGTGGGGGGGAATGAAAAACTGTTTTTT.

The CDR3 nucleotides read TGTGCCAGTACCCGAGCTGGGGCAGGGCGGACTGAAGCTTTCTTT. This sequence encodes CASTRAGAGRTEAFF. The rearrangement joins TRBV19 to TRBJ1-1; possibly TRBD1 for D (5 bases). This CDR3 region has 15 residues. The germline gives CDR1 LNHDA, CDR2 SQIVND (reference sequence). Between the trimmed V and J ends, which lost 7 bases and 5 bases, there was a span of 20 bases.

The J gene is TRBJ2-4, the V gene TRBV2; possible D gene TRBD1, 7 bases. The CDR3 sequence is 16 residues long. Trimming took off 6 bases at V and 5 bases at J, with 20 bases between the two ends. Germline values: CDR1 SNHLY, CDR2 FYNNEI. In DNA form, the CDR3 reads TGTGCCAGCAGGGCCTCCCTCCGGAGGGGGCAAAACATTCAGTACTTC. Amino acid sequence: CASRASLRRGQNIQYF.

Comment on this clone: The junction departs from the called germline gene at one end, perhaps through a read error. The chain is built from TRBV6-5 and TRBJ2-5; TRBD1 might be the D (6 bases). Germline V CDR1 and CDR2: MNHEY, SVGAGI. The CDR3 totals 14 residues. The CDR3 sequence: CASSDSVGAGTQYF. The CDR3 DNA is TGTGCCAGCAGTGACTCGGTGGGGGCAGGGACCCAGTACTTC.

The genes are TRBV9 and TRBJ2-7; the D gene is possibly TRBD1 (6 bases). Trimming removed 4 bases at V and 3 bases at J, with 14 bases between. The CDR3 loop spans 14 amino acids. The germline CDR1 and CDR2 sequences are SGDLS and YYNGEE. In DNA form, the CDR3 reads TGTGCCAGCAGCCCAGGGGACACCAACTACGAGCAGTACTTC. Translated, it gives CASSPGDTNYEQYF.

In this sample, this clone turned up a few times. The rearrangement uses TRBV19 and TRBJ2-3, with 8 bases aligning to TRBD1. With 10 bases clipped from V and 6 bases from J, the junction kept 6 bases outside the gene matches. Germline assignment: CDR1 LNHDA and CDR2 SQIVND (reference sequence). The CDR3 consists of 12 residues. The CDR3 nucleotides are TGTGCCACCTCCAGGGGGCCGGATACGCAGTATTTT. Its protein is CATSRGPDTQYF.

This chain links TRBV25-1 with TRBJ2-1; TRBD1 is a possible D gene (5 bases). Germline assignment: CDR1 MGHDK and CDR2 SYGVNS. Trimming stripped 4 bases from V and 5 bases from J, with 6 bases between. The CDR3 loop spans 12 amino acids. The CDR3 loop reads CASSGRDNEQFF. Here the CDR3 DNA reads TGTGCCAGCAGTGGCAGGGACAATGAGCAGTTCTTC.